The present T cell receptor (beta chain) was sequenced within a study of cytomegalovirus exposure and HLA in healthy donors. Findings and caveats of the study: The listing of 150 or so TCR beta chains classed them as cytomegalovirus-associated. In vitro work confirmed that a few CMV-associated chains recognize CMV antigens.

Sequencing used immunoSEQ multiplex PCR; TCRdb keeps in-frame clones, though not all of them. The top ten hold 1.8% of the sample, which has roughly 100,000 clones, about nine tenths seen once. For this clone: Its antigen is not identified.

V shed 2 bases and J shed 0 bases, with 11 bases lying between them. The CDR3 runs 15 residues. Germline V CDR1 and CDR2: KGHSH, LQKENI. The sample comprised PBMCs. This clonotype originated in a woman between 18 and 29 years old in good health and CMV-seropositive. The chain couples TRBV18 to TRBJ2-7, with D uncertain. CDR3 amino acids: CASSPVSDPSYEQYF. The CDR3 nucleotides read TGTGCCAGCTCACCAGTCAGCGATCCCTCCTACGAGCAGTACTTC.